Below are 28 T cell receptor beta chains sequenced from a single sample in a study of cytomegalovirus exposure and HLA in healthy donors. In the PCR, 60 Vbeta and 13 Jbeta primers were used. Repertoires were generated with immunoSEQ multiplex PCR, while TCRdb's copy carries only in-frame clones and drops some. The sample has 100,000 to 150,000 clones, approximately 79% seen once. Sequencing was done on a sample of PBMCs. These receptor sequences come from a male donor in good health and CMV-seronegative.

This sequence joins TRBV25-1 and TRBJ2-7; a weak D match, TRBD2 (5 bases). CDR1 MGHDK and CDR2 SYGVNS come from the germline V gene. The CDR3 has 10 amino acids. Trimming left V 4 bases short and J 7 bases short, with 5 bases between. The CDR3 region is CASSGREQYF. CDR3 nucleotides: TGTGCCAGCAGTGGGAGGGAGCAGTACTTC.

V usage is TRBV5-6 and J usage is TRBJ2-5; D possibly corresponds to TRBD2 (5 bases). The DNA end is a closer match to TRBJ2-7, so the J assignment may be wrong. There are 12 residues in the CDR3. CDR1 SGHDT and CDR2 YYEEEE come from the germline V gene. The CDR3 sequence: CASSVRVGEQYF. The CDR3 nucleotides read TGTGCCAGCAGCGTGCGGGTGGGCGAGCAGTACTTC.

In this sample, this clone turned up a few times. This chain links TRBV6-1 with TRBJ2-7; perhaps TRBD1 as D (5 bases). The CDR3 is 14 residues long. CDR1 MNHNS and CDR2 SASEGT come from the germline V gene. V lost 1 base and J lost 0, with 7 bases in between. CDR3 DNA sequence: TGTGCCAGCAGTGAAGAGGGGCTCTCCTACGAGCAGTACTTC. Its translation: CASSEEGLSYEQYF.

The chain is built from TRBV9 and TRBJ2-3, with 9 positions matching TRBD2. Germline V CDR1 and CDR2: SGDLS, YYNGEE. V trimming: 0 bases; J trimming: 2 bases; junction bases outside the gene matches: 7. CDR3 size: 17 residues. This chain's CDR3 is CASSVGGSGGLTDTQYF. DNA of the CDR3: TGTGCCAGCAGCGTAGGAGGTAGCGGGGGTCTCACAGATACGCAGTATTTT.

This chain joins TRBV6-5 and TRBJ1-3; D not resolved. The CDR3 extends over 13 amino acids. Per germline, CDR1 MNHEY and CDR2 SVGAGI. V was trimmed by 6 bases and J by 8 bases, leaving 14 bases between them. The CDR3 sequence: CASSPVRRDTIYF. CDR3 sequence (DNA): TGTGCCAGCAGCCCAGTTAGGCGGGACACCATATATTTT.

This clone was seen once. This chain uses TRBV27 with TRBJ2-7; maybe TRBD2 (7 bases). CDR3 length: 16 amino acids. Germline V gives CDR1 MNHEY, CDR2 SMNVEV (reference sequence). Trimming left V 0 bases short and J 3 bases short, with 15 bases between. DNA of the CDR3: TGTGCCAGCAGTTTATCGGGGGGGGCGGGACGCTACGAGCAGTACTTC. It codes for CASSLSGGAGRYEQYF.

This chain joins TRBV7-6 and TRBJ2-5; 7 positions match TRBD1. The CDR3 consists of 13 residues. CDR1 and CDR2 from the germline V gene are SGHVS and FNYEAQ. J lost 4 bases, V lost 3 bases, and 2 bases had no gene match. CDR3: CASSFPGGETQYF. The CDR3 DNA reads as TGTGCCAGCAGCTTTCCAGGGGGAGAGACCCAGTACTTC.

The rearrangement uses TRBV9 and TRBJ2-1; D not resolved. V was pared by 2 bases and J by 7 bases, with 10 bases between. CDR1 and CDR2 (germline): SGDLS, YYNGEE. The CDR3 sequence is 13 residues long. DNA of the CDR3: TGTGCCAGCAGCGTCCAGTCGAGGAATGAGCAGTTCTTC. Translation gives CASSVQSRNEQFF. The full variable domain, in which reference TRBV9 and TRBJ2-1 provide the parts outside the CDR3, is DSGVTQTPKHLITATGQRVTLRCSPRSGDLSVYWYQQSLDQGLQFLIQYYNGEERAKGNILERFSAQQFPDLHSELNLSSLELGDSALYFCASSVQSRNEQFFGPGTRLTVL.

This chain connects TRBV2 to TRBJ1-2, with 9 bases identical to TRBD1. Germline V gene sequence: CDR1 SNHLY, CDR2 FYNNEI. The CDR3 runs to 12 residues. The ends lost 5 bases at V and 8 bases at J; junction bases unmatched: 3. The CDR3 loop is CASSPGQGGYTF. The CDR3 DNA is TGTGCCAGCAGTCCGGGACAGGGAGGCTACACCTTC.

The chain uses TRBV5-8 and TRBJ1-5, with D unclear. V was shortened by 1 base and J by 7 bases, with 9 bases between the two germline ends. CDR1 is SGHTS and CDR2 is YDEGEE in the germline V gene. The CDR3 loop spans 13 amino acids. CDR3 DNA: TGTGCCAGCAGCTTGCAAGGAGGACAGCCCCAGCATTTT. This gives the protein CASSLQGGQPQHF.

A few counts support this clone. The chain links TRBV30 to TRBJ1-1; D call uncertain. Looked up from germline, CDR1 is GTSNPN and CDR2 is SVGIG (reference sequence). The CDR3 is 14 amino acids. V was clipped by 3 bases and J by 1 base, with 12 bases between them. The CDR3: CAWSRESTNTEAFF. The CDR3 region has the DNA TGTGCCTGGAGCCGGGAGTCAACGAACACTGAAGCTTTCTTT.

V and J are TRBV19 and TRBJ1-4; unclear D gene. Germline V CDR1 and CDR2: LNHDA, SQIVND (reference sequence). The V and J ends lost 5 bases and 0 bases respectively, with 16 bases between them. This CDR3 region has 17 residues. The CDR3 bases are TGTGCCAGTAGTCCGCGGGCGGTCACGGCAACTAATGAAAAACTGTTTTTT. Encoded protein: CASSPRAVTATNEKLFF. The full variable domain, in which reference TRBV19 and TRBJ1-4 provide the parts outside the CDR3, is DGGITQSPKYLFRKEGQNVTLSCEQNLNHDAMYWYRQDPGQGLRLIYYSQIVNDFQKGDIAEGYSVSREKKESFPLTVTSAQKNPTAFYLCASSPRAVTATNEKLFFGSGTQLSVL.

This chain links TRBV27 with TRBJ2-1, with 9 bases lining up with TRBD1. Germline lookup yields CDR1 MNHEY and CDR2 SMNVEV (reference sequence). The CDR3 totals 17 residues. The ends lost 6 bases at V and 0 bases at J; junction bases unmatched: 9. CDR3 sequence reads: CASRATGGLSSYNEQFF. CDR3 in DNA: TGTGCCAGCAGGGCGACAGGGGGGCTTAGCTCCTACAATGAGCAGTTCTTC.

This clone was seen a single time. This sequence joins TRBV19 and TRBJ1-6; 7 nucleotides align to TRBD1. This CDR3 comprises 13 residues. Germline values: CDR1 LNHDA, CDR2 SQIVND (reference sequence). With 11 bases clipped from V and 6 bases from J, the junction kept 7 bases outside the gene matches. CDR3 DNA: TGTGCCGGACAGGCCACCTTTAATTCACCCCTCCACTTT. Translated: CAGQATFNSPLHF.

This clone was observed a single time. The CDR3: CAISESTGVYSYNSPLHF. As DNA, the CDR3 is TGTGCCATCAGTGAGTCGACAGGAGTTTACTCCTATAATTCACCCCTCCACTTT. The genes are TRBV10-3 and TRBJ1-6; possibly TRBD1 for D (6 bases). This CDR3 has 18 amino acids. The germline V and J ends were trimmed by 0 bases and 0 bases, with 12 bases remaining between them. Germline CDR1 is ENHRY and CDR2 is SYGVKD.

Notes on this clone: Other DNA variants within this sample encode the same CDR3. The rearrangement uses TRBV7-8 and TRBJ2-2; 9 bases fit TRBD1. Germline values: CDR1 SGHVS, CDR2 FQNEAQ. V dropped 6 bases and J dropped 2; count of bases not matched to a gene: 4. This CDR3 has 15 residues. The CDR3 here is CASSLDRGNTGELFF. CDR3 DNA: TGTGCCAGCAGTTTGGACAGGGGAAACACCGGGGAGCTGTTTTTT.

The V gene is TRBV29-1, the J gene TRBJ2-1, with TRBD1 matching over 10 bases. The CDR3 is made up of 16 amino acids. CDR1 and CDR2 (germline): SQVTM, ANQGSEA. Trimming cost V 6 bases and J 5 bases; bases outside gene matches: 13. CDR3 sequence: CSVVPAGTGVHNEQFF. In DNA, the CDR3 is TGCAGCGTGGTCCCTGCCGGGACAGGGGTCCACAATGAGCAGTTCTTC.

The chain couples TRBV6-5 to TRBJ1-2; 9 nucleotides align to TRBD1. V was clipped by 6 bases and J by 4 bases; unmatched bases: 9. This CDR3 contains 15 residues. CDR1 MNHEY and CDR2 SVGAGI come from the germline V gene. CDR3 protein: CASSPGQGRGYGYTF. CDR3 in DNA: TGTGCCAGCAGCCCAGGACAGGGGCGCGGCTATGGCTACACCTTC.

This rearrangement joins TRBV5-4 to TRBJ2-3, with TRBD2 identical over 15 bases. The trim removed 4 bases at V and 2 bases at J, leaving 5 bases unmatched. CDR3 length: 17 residues. Germline V gives CDR1 SGHNT, CDR2 YYREEE (reference sequence). The CDR3, as DNA: TGTGCCAGCAGCCCTAGGACTAGCGGGGGGGTCACAGATACGCAGTATTTT. Translating gives CASSPRTSGGVTDTQYF.

The chain links TRBV7-9 to TRBJ2-7; a weak D match, TRBD1 (6 bases). V was pared by 0 bases and J by 9 bases, with 12 bases between. Germline V gene sequence: CDR1 SEHNR, CDR2 FQNEAQ (reference sequence). The length of the CDR3 is 13 residues. The chain's CDR3 is CASSLAPGVAQYF. CDR3 bases: TGTGCCAGCAGCTTAGCGCCAGGGGTTGCGCAGTACTTC.

The chain links TRBV5-1 to TRBJ1-2; a possible D gene is TRBD1 (5 bases). Germline V gene sequence: CDR1 SGHRS, CDR2 YFSETQ. This CDR3 is built from 15 residues. Between the trimmed V and J ends, which lost 2 bases and 7 bases, there was a span of 18 bases. Here the CDR3 reads CASSFGPGGSGGYTF. The CDR3 nucleotides read TGCGCCAGCAGCTTTGGTCCGGGGGGGAGCGGTGGCTACACCTTC.

The genes are TRBV9 and TRBJ2-2, with 11 bases matching TRBD2. Germline trimming cut 1 base from V and 4 bases from J; bases unmatched to any gene: 21. There are 22 residues in the CDR3. Germline CDR1 reads SGDLS; CDR2 reads YYNGEE. The CDR3 sequence: CASSVRGPRLAGPIRFTGELFF. CDR3 in DNA: TGTGCCAGCAGCGTACGCGGGCCGAGACTAGCGGGGCCGATACGGTTCACCGGGGAGCTGTTTTTT.

The V gene is TRBV5-1, the J gene TRBJ1-2, with 8 nucleotides matching TRBD1. The CDR3 contains 14 residues. V gave up 5 bases and J gave up 3 bases; unmatched junction bases: 6. Germline values: CDR1 SGHRS, CDR2 YFSETQ. This chain's CDR3 is CASRSGQGDYGYTF. The DNA of the CDR3 is TGCGCCAGCAGAAGTGGACAGGGAGACTATGGCTACACCTTC. The full variable domain, its missing parts supplied by reference TRBV5-1 and TRBJ1-2, is KAGVTQTPRYLIKTRGQQVTLSCSPISGHRSVSWYQQTPGQGLQFLFEYFSETQRNKGNFPGRFSGRQFSNSRSEMNVSTLELGDSALYLCASRSGQGDYGYTFGSGTRLTVV.

Turning to this clone: Other nucleotide sequences in the sample specify the same CDR3. V is TRBV27 and J is TRBJ2-1; tentative D call: TRBD1 (5 bases). The germline gives CDR1 MNHEY, CDR2 SMNVEV (reference sequence). This CDR3 contains 15 residues. The V end was cut by 3 bases, the J end by 4 bases, with 13 bases between. CDR3 amino acids: CASSLTDQAYNEQFF. The CDR3 bases are TGTGCCAGCAGTTTGACAGACCAGGCATACAATGAGCAGTTCTTC.

The chain joins TRBV7-2 to TRBJ2-7; a weak D match, TRBD1 (6 bases). The V gene's germline CDR1 is SGHTA and CDR2 FQGNSA. CDR3 size: 14 residues. V shed 5 bases and J shed 1 base, with 12 bases lying between them. CDR3 nucleotide sequence: TGTGCCAGCAGCGCAGGAGGACAGTCCTACGAGCAGTACTTC. Translating gives CASSAGGQSYEQYF. Drawing the rest from reference TRBV7-2 and TRBJ2-7, the complete variable domain is GAGVSQSPSNKVTEKGKDVELRCDPISGHTALYWYRQSLGQGLEFLIYFQGNSAPDKSGLPSDRFSAERTGGSVSTLTIQRTQQEDSAVYLCASSAGGQSYEQYFGPGTRLTVT.

The rearrangement links TRBV5-8 to TRBJ2-1; the D gene is possibly TRBD2 (5 bases). The CDR3 sequence is 13 residues long. Trimming shortened V by 4 bases and J by 5 bases, and 10 bases separated the two germline ends. CDR1 SGHTS and CDR2 YDEGEE come from the germline V gene. The CDR3 here is CASSPRADNEQFF. CDR3 nucleotides: TGTGCCAGCAGCCCGAGGGCGGACAATGAGCAGTTCTTC.

The chain joins TRBV5-4 to TRBJ1-2; D may be TRBD1 (5 bases). Deletions cut 4 bases from V and 8 bases from J, with 21 bases between. This CDR3 is 15 amino acids long. CDR1 is SGHNT, CDR2 YYREEE, per germline (reference sequence). CDR3 nucleotide sequence: TGTGCCAGCAGCGTACGAGGCGGGGGGGAGTGGGGCTACACCTTC. It encodes CASSVRGGGEWGYTF.

The chain employs TRBV5-6 and TRBJ2-5; TRBD2 might be the D (6 bases). The DNA end is more similar to TRBJ2-7, so the J call may be wrong. In germline, CDR1 is SGHDT, CDR2 YYEEEE. CDR3 length equals 14 residues. CDR3 loop: CASSSGLLSYEQYF. The CDR3, as DNA: TGTGCCAGCAGCTCGGGACTCCTCTCCTACGAGCAGTACTTC.